The 5 T cell receptor beta chains reported below all come from one sample, sequenced in a study of T cells after yellow fever vaccination (dated by TCRdb to the late 2010s). The method was 5' RACE. TCRdb lists the instrument as Illumina NovaSeq 6000. TCRdb trimmed the raw reads at Q25, called clones with MiXCR and kept productive beta chains. Identical CDR3 protein sequences are pooled into one entry, listed with their most common genes and DNA. The sample table shows about 120,000 distinct CDR3 sequences, and over 8% are seen once. In total, the top ten clones hold approximately 37% of the sample. Per the publication, the treatment or condition label means: live attenuated yellow fever vaccine strain. This sample comprised CD8+ T cells sorted from PBMCs, obtained on the day of the yellow fever booster vaccination. The receptors shown here come from a man younger than 35 who received the YFV17D yellow fever vaccine.

The table lists this clonotype with many counts. The V gene is TRBV14, the J gene TRBJ2-1; 9 bases match TRBD2. CDR3 size: 15 residues. V lost 4 bases, J lost 8 bases, and 9 bases stayed unmatched. Germline V gene lookup returns CDR1 SGHDN and CDR2 FVKESK. The CDR3 coding sequence is TGTGCCAGCAGCCGATTCGGGACTAGCTTCGATGAGCAGTTCTTC. It specifies CASSRFGTSFDEQFF.

In its sample, this clonotype was seen a few times. The chain has TRBV29-1 and TRBJ2-1; a weak D match, TRBD2 (5 bases). Germline lookup yields CDR1 SQVTM and CDR2 ANQGSEA. The V end lost 3 bases, the J end lost 7 bases, and 7 bases lay between the germline ends. The CDR3 is 11 amino acids. The CDR3 loop reads CSVDERNEQFF. CDR3 nucleotides: TGCAGCGTTGATGAGCGGAATGAGCAGTTCTTC.

This clonotype came up a few times. The chain employs TRBV7-2 and TRBJ2-7, with TRBD1 matching 7 bases. Looked up from germline, CDR1 is SGHTA and CDR2 is FQGNSA. The CDR3 totals 13 residues. V trimming: 2 bases; J trimming: 7 bases; junction bases outside the gene matches: 5. The CDR3 nucleotides read TGTGCCAGCAGCTTATTCGAGGGGGCAGAGCAGTACGTC. Translated: CASSLFEGAEQYV.

This clonotype was picked up a small number of times. This sequence joins TRBV28 and TRBJ1-1; TRBD1 matches at 12 bases. J lost 4 bases, V lost 1 base, and 7 bases had no gene match. CDR3 length: 17 amino acids. The germline V gene encodes CDR1 MDHEN and CDR2 SYDVKM. CDR3 DNA: TGTGCCAGCAGTTTATTGGGGACAGGGGGCCGAGGCACTGAAGCTTTCTTT. Protein product: CASSLLGTGGRGTEAFF.

The rearrangement links TRBV15 to TRBJ2-3; no clear D gene. Trimming removed 6 bases at V and 10 bases at J, with 14 bases between. The CDR3 has 12 amino acids. Germline loops: CDR1 LNHNV, CDR2 YYDKDF (reference sequence). Written as DNA, the CDR3 is TGTGCCACCAGTCTTACCGATGTGGCGCAGTATTTT. Its translation: CATSLTDVAQYF.